The 14 T cell receptor beta chains given below trace back to one sample, sequenced in a study of Tregs in tolerant kidney transplant recipients. Only in-frame clones appear in the TCRdb table, and some are missing; sequencing was by immunoSEQ multiplex PCR. The repertoire includes some 110,000 clones, approximately 90% of them detected once, and roughly 0.63% sits in the top ten. The sample comprised CD4+ T cells from blood. Receptors originate from a human donor in good health.

The J gene is TRBJ1-2, the V gene TRBV28; 8 bases are a match to TRBD1. The CDR3 loop spans 15 amino acids. The V gene end was trimmed by 7 bases and the J gene end by 4 bases; junction bases not matched to a gene: 11. Germline V gene sequence: CDR1 MDHEN, CDR2 SYDVKM. The CDR3 reads CASIQSGQGGYGYTF. DNA of the CDR3: TGTGCCAGCATCCAGTCTGGACAGGGAGGCTATGGCTACACCTTC.

The CDR3 coding sequence is TGCGCCAGCAGCCCCCCGGGGTCCCGCCAAGAGACCCAGTACTTC. This sequence encodes CASSPPGSRQETQYF. The chain has TRBV5-1 and TRBJ2-5; D perhaps matches TRBD2 (5 bases). V gave up 4 bases and J gave up 1 base, with 14 bases separating them. Per germline, CDR1 SGHRS and CDR2 YFSETQ. There are 15 residues in the CDR3.

V is TRBV6-5 and J is TRBJ1-1; a possible D gene is TRBD1 (5 bases). In germline, CDR1 is MNHEY, CDR2 SVGAGI. The V end lost 8 bases, the J end lost 7 bases, and 8 bases lay between the germline ends. The CDR3 has 10 amino acids. CDR3 loop: CASQGLEAFF. The CDR3 region has the DNA TGTGCCAGCCAGGGCCTTGAAGCTTTCTTT.

V is TRBV5-4 and J is TRBJ2-7, with TRBD2 matching over 16 bases. V gave up 4 bases and J gave up 3 bases; unmatched junction bases: 16. CDR1 and CDR2 from the germline V gene are SGHNT and YYREEE (reference sequence). The CDR3 extends over 20 amino acids. This CDR3 reads CASSPGTSGGASAALYEQYF. CDR3 DNA: TGTGCCAGCAGCCCCGGGACTAGCGGGGGGGCGTCCGCGGCCCTCTACGAGCAGTACTTC.

In regard to this clone: Germline and junction disagree at one end, which may indicate a read error. This sample includes further DNA sequences coding for the same CDR3. DNA for the CDR3: TGTGCCAGCAGCCTAGGACAGGGCCCCTATGAGCAGTACTTC. Its translation is CASSLGQGPYEQYF. The rearrangement uses TRBV2 and TRBJ2-7, with 8 bases fitting TRBD1. Germline CDR1 reads SNHLY; CDR2 reads FYNNEI. The CDR3 is 14 residues long.

The rearrangement links TRBV5-1 to TRBJ1-5; possibly TRBD1 for D (6 bases). With 2 bases removed from V and 0 bases from J, the gap between germline ends came to 24 bases. Looked up from germline, CDR1 is SGHRS and CDR2 is YFSETQ. The CDR3 is made up of 20 amino acids. The DNA of the CDR3 is TGCGCCAGCAGCTTACTGCCGTCGGGGGCTACCCTGGATAGCAATCAGCCCCAGCATTTT. Its translation: CASSLLPSGATLDSNQPQHF.

The chain uses TRBV7-3 and TRBJ1-6, with D possibly matching TRBD1 (6 bases). The V end was cut by 5 bases, the J end by 7 bases, with 15 bases between. CDR1 and CDR2 (germline): SGHTA, FQGTGA. The CDR3 spans 15 residues. The CDR3 region is CASSPQGHNNSPLHF. The CDR3 nucleotides read TGTGCCAGCAGCCCCCAGGGACATAACAATTCACCCCTCCACTTT.

This chain connects TRBV10-1 to TRBJ1-2, with D possibly TRBD1 on 6 matching bases. The CDR3 is made up of 13 amino acids. V was cut by 4 bases and J by 2 bases, with 8 bases left in between. Germline V gene data show CDR1 as WNHNN and CDR2 as SYGVQD (reference sequence). The CDR3 bases are TGCGCCAGCAGTGCGGGGGCCAACTATGGCTACACCTTC. Its translation is CASSAGANYGYTF.

This chain joins TRBV19 and TRBJ1-2; D is possibly TRBD1 (5 bases). From germline, CDR1 is LNHDA and CDR2 SQIVND (reference sequence). This CDR3 is 15 amino acids long. V shed 3 bases and J shed 4 bases, with 15 bases lying between them. The CDR3 loop reads CASSMPGMVLYGYTF. CDR3 DNA: TGTGCCAGTAGTATGCCAGGGATGGTTCTCTATGGCTACACCTTC.

The rearrangement links TRBV11-2 to TRBJ1-1; D is ambiguous. Trimming left V 5 bases short and J 0 bases short, with 7 bases between. Germline V gives CDR1 SGHAT, CDR2 FQNNGV. The CDR3 totals 13 residues. The CDR3 nucleotides read TGTGCCAGCAGCGTTACAGTGAACACTGAAGCTTTCTTT. Translating it yields CASSVTVNTEAFF.

The genes are TRBV4-1 and TRBJ1-4, with a weak D call TRBD1 (5 bases). CDR1 and CDR2 (germline): MGHRA, YSYEKL. This CDR3 spans 16 amino acids. V lost 2 bases to trimming and J lost 5 bases, with 15 bases between them. This CDR3 is CASSQRWAGKNEKLFF. The DNA for the CDR3 is TGCGCCAGCAGCCAAAGATGGGCAGGGAAAAATGAAAAACTGTTTTTT.

The chain uses TRBV7-9 and TRBJ2-3; the D call may be TRBD1 or TRBD2 (6 bases each). The CDR3 sequence is 15 residues long. The V end lost 1 base, the J end lost 4 bases, and 12 bases lay between the germline ends. Germline V lookup: CDR1 SEHNR, CDR2 FQNEAQ (reference sequence). The CDR3 bases are TGTGCCAGCAGCTTAGAGGAGGGGGGCGCAGATACGCAGTATTTT. It codes for CASSLEEGGADTQYF.

The chain couples TRBV6-1 to TRBJ1-1, with TRBD1 matching 7 bases. Germline loops: CDR1 MNHNS, CDR2 SASEGT. With 7 bases clipped from V and 8 bases from J, the junction kept 4 bases outside the gene matches. This CDR3 has 11 amino acids. CDR3 DNA: TGTGCCAGCATCTCGACAGGGGAAGCTTTCTTT. Translated: CASISTGEAFF.

This clone was observed a handful of times. This chain links TRBV18 with TRBJ1-5; weak D call: TRBD1 (5 bases). V was trimmed by 2 bases and J by 6 bases, leaving 5 bases between them. Germline-derived CDR1 and CDR2 are KGHSH and LQKENI. This CDR3 comprises 12 residues. DNA for the CDR3: TGTGCCAGCTCACCAGGGGGTCAGCCCCAGCATTTT. Encoded protein: CASSPGGQPQHF.